The T cell receptor beta chain described here comes from a study of T cell repertoires in cytomegalovirus infection (dated by TCRdb to the late 2010s). For the study in its entirety: Alongside well-studied HLA-B-restricted epitopes, the peptide stimulations were aimed at recently identified HLA-C-restricted CMV epitopes, whose presentation resists viral immunomodulation. Because public TCR beta signatures pointed to carriage of CMV infection together with the matching HLA type, the HLA type of each donor mattered for the analysis.

Of note for this clonotype: Its antigen is still unknown. No base qualities exist here, and no much larger clone lies one base off it.

Counted from cysteine to phenylalanine, this CDR3 has 15 amino acids. The kept DNA is CDR3 alone, 45 bases in frame from the first base. From a lookup of the germline V gene, CDR1 and CDR2 are MDHEN and SYDVKM. Between the V and J ends, shortened by 5 bases and 6 bases respectively, the junction contains 17 bases. General conclusions and limits of the study: In both this cohort and an independent roughly 350-donor cohort, the cumulative frequency of public TCR beta family members distinguished carriers of CMV infection plus the relevant HLA type. In the ex vivo response, HLA-C-restricted CMV-specific TCR beta clonotypes were dominant, and in two of eight donors the single most frequent clonotype came from this HLA-C-restricted group.

Data came from an Illumina HiSeq 1500. The public reads were reanalyzed by TCRdb: fastp trimming at Q25, MiXCR alignment, in-frame beta chains only. Under each unique CDR3 protein, matching rows form one entry showing the most common genes and DNA. The sample table shows roughly 500,000 distinct CDR3 sequences, and about 42% are seen once. Jointly, the top ten make up 43% of the sample. In the paper's terms, the treatment or condition label means: in vitro stimulation with specific CMV peptide epitopes to enrich CMV-specific T cells. This material consisted of cultured PBMCs, taken from culture after CMV antigen stimulation. The receptor chain draws on TRBV28 and TRBJ2-4; the D region possibly corresponds to TRBD2 (6 bases align). The clonotype was recovered from a human donor in good health (CMV status not recorded). Some clones in this sample may be carry-over from other donors' samples. The DNA reads as follows: TGTGCCAGCAGTGGTGGGGAGGACGGAGCAAACATTCAGTACTTC. The resulting protein is CASSGGEDGANIQYF.